The source of this T cell receptor beta chain is a study of cytomegalovirus exposure and HLA in healthy donors. General study findings and limits: The authors considered a cluster of highly shared sequence variants likely to be a sequencing artifact. Other equally common chains were less clonally expanded than HLA-associated TCR beta chains, a later analysis showed. Common viral pathogens seemed, in a later analysis, to connect with several of the most significant clusters. The classifier, whose performance was assessed in both the original and validation cohorts, reportedly diagnosed cytomegalovirus status with high specificity and sensitivity.

Germline CDR1 MNHEY, CDR2 SVGAGI. V gave up 4 bases and J gave up 2 bases, with 14 bases separating them. The CDR3 contains 15 residues. A remark on this clone: Antigen unknown.

60 Vbeta and 13 Jbeta primers were used in PCR. Profiled with immunoSEQ multiplex PCR; TCRdb holds only in-frame clones, not every one. The sample has 150,000 or so clones; approximately 83% are singletons. The clonotype originates from a man between 18 and 29 years old in good health and CMV-seropositive. The chain joins TRBV6-5 to TRBJ2-5, with a tentative D call TRBD2 (5 bases). The sequenced material came from PBMCs. DNA of the CDR3: TGTGCCAGCAGTTCTGTCGGACTTTCACAAGAGACCCAGTACTTC. This codes for CASSSVGLSQETQYF.